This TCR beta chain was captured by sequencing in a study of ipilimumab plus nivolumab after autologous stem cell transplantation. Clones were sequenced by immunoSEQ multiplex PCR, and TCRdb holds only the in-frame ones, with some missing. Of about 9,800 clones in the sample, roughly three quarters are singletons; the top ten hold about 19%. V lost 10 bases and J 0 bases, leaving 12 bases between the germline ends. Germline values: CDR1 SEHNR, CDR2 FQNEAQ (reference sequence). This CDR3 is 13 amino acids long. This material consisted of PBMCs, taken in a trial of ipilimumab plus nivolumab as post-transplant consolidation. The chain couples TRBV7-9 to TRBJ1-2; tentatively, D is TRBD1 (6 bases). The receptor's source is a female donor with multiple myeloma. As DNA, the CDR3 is TGTGCCATAAGCGGGACAACTAACTATGGCTACACCTTC. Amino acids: CAISGTTNYGYTF.